This TCR beta chain was sequenced during a study of blood T cell repertoires in COVID-19. Study-wide context: Sample material is recorded as cDNA or gDNA derived from T cells, B-cell-depleted T cells, or PBMCs.

With 0 bases clipped from V and 7 bases from J, the junction kept 8 bases outside the gene matches. Germline CDR1 SGHRS, CDR2 YFSETQ. There are 15 residues in the CDR3. In its sample, this clone was seen many times. Methods used by the authors: Counts of nucleated cells, estimated from reference gene primer amplification, were obtained. The assay was immunoSEQ multiplex PCR, and TCRdb's table has in-frame clones only and misses some. The D gene and trimming were derived from the DNA, and the V and J assignments and clone size from that table. The repertoire holds fewer than 350,000 clones, with around 81% as singletons.

This receptor was obtained from a woman aged 55-75 years with active or convalescent COVID-19. This rearrangement joins TRBV5-1 to TRBJ2-7, with TRBD1 identical over 9 bases. The sequenced sample was peripheral blood. The CDR3 region is CASSLGDRVGVEQYF. CDR3 coding DNA: TGCGCCAGCAGCTTGGGGGACAGGGTTGGAGTGGAGCAGTACTTC.